This is a list of T cell receptor beta chains from one sample in a study of cytomegalovirus exposure and HLA in healthy donors. Using immunoSEQ multiplex PCR, the repertoire was profiled, and TCRdb retains in-frame clones only, with some absent. The sample's table shows about 160,000 clones. Sequencing was carried out using PBMCs. Receptor source: a man aged 30 to 39 in good health and CMV-seronegative. CDR3s include the opening cysteine and the closing phenylalanine or tryptophan. D genes are given only for firm matches.

len	v_gene	d_gene	j_gene	CDR3aa	CDR3nt
14	TRBV2	.	TRBJ1-3	CASSDRLSGNTIYF	TGTGCCAGCAGTGACCGACTCTCTGGAAACACCATATATTTT
14	TRBV5-4	.	TRBJ1-5	CASSAGRSNQPQHF	TGTGCCAGCAGCGCGGGACGGAGCAATCAGCCCCAGCATTTT
16	TRBV7-8	.	TRBJ1-4	CASSLLPQAGFEKLFF	TGTGCCAGCAGCTTATTACCCCAGGCAGGGTTTGAAAAACTGTTTTTT
13	TRBV18	.	TRBJ2-2	CASSPQGAGELFF	TGTGCCAGCTCACCACAGGGGGCCGGGGAGCTGTTTTTT
14	TRBV5-6	TRBD2	TRBJ2-2	CAERTSGSSGELFF	TGTGCAGAAAGGACTAGCGGGAGCTCCGGGGAGCTGTTTTTT
13	TRBV10-3	.	TRBJ1-1	CAISEAVDTEAFF	TGTGCCATCAGTGAGGCAGTCGACACTGAAGCTTTCTTT
16	TRBV10-3	TRBD2	TRBJ2-1	CAISDELAGGYNEQFF	TGTGCCATCAGTGACGAACTAGCGGGAGGGTACAATGAGCAGTTCTTC
17	TRBV4-3	TRBD1	TRBJ1-1	CASSRAPGQVGGTEAFF	TGCGCCAGCAGCCGGGCTCCGGGACAGGTGGGAGGGACTGAAGCTTTCTTT
15	TRBV18	.	TRBJ1-5	CASSLTQRSNQPQHF	TGTGCCAGCTCACTAACCCAGAGGAGCAATCAGCCCCAGCATTTT
14	TRBV9	.	TRBJ2-7	CASSLQGGSYEQYF	TGTGCCAGCAGCTTACAGGGGGGGTCCTACGAGCAGTACTTC
12	TRBV30	.	TRBJ1-2	CAWSITGGGYTF	TGTGCCTGGAGTATCACAGGTGGAGGCTACACCTTC
14	TRBV7-9	.	TRBJ1-1	CASSLGYMNTEAFF	TGTGCCAGCAGCTTGGGCTACATGAACACTGAAGCTTTCTTT
16	TRBV19	.	TRBJ2-2	CASSISTRGIAGELFF	TGTGCCAGTAGTATATCAACGAGAGGGATCGCCGGGGAGCTGTTTTTT
15	TRBV7-2	TRBD1	TRBJ1-2	CASSLDRGSRNGYTF	TGTGCCAGCAGCTTAGACAGGGGGAGCCGTAATGGCTACACCTTC
13	TRBV6-6	.	TRBJ1-1	CASRDGGYTEAFF	TGTGCCAGCAGGGACGGCGGGTACACTGAAGCTTTCTTT
11	TRBV4-2	.	TRBJ2-5	CASSYGETQYF	TGTGCCAGCAGCTACGGAGAGACCCAGTACTTC
15	TRBV7-9	.	TRBJ2-7	CASSLRDWSSYEQYF	TGTGCCAGCAGCTTGAGGGACTGGAGCTCCTACGAGCAGTACTTC
17	TRBV27	TRBD1	TRBJ1-1	CASSLLGQGVMNTEAFF	TGTGCCAGCAGTTTATTGGGACAGGGAGTCATGAACACTGAAGCTTTCTTT
15	TRBV13	.	TRBJ2-1	CASSLGLGGNNEQFF	TGTGCCAGCAGCTTAGGACTAGGGGGAAACAATGAGCAGTTCTTC
17	TRBV7-3	.	TRBJ2-3	CASSQLEVGFGTDTQYF	TGTGCCAGCAGCCAACTAGAGGTCGGTTTCGGCACAGATACGCAGTATTTT
14	TRBV19	TRBD2	TRBJ2-4	CASSLGGVKNIQYF	TGTGCCAGTAGTCTGGGAGGGGTCAAAAACATTCAGTACTTC
15	TRBV6-5	TRBD1	TRBJ1-4	CASSPRDRGGEKLFF	TGTGCCAGCAGTCCCCGGGACAGGGGCGGGGAAAAACTGTTTTTT
14	TRBV14	TRBD1	TRBJ1-1	CASSKQGVKAEAFF	TGTGCCAGCAGCAAACAGGGGGTCAAGGCTGAAGCTTTCTTT
12	TRBV5-1	.	TRBJ2-7	CASSSQSYEQYF	TGCGCCAGCAGCTCGCAGTCTTACGAGCAGTACTTC
13	TRBV28	.	TRBJ1-5	CASSFEGGQPQHF	TGTGCCAGCAGTTTTGAGGGAGGTCAGCCCCAGCATTTT
15	TRBV19	TRBD1	TRBJ1-1	CASSSQLTGLIEAFF	TGTGCCAGTAGTTCGCAACTGACAGGGCTTATTGAAGCTTTCTTT
14	TRBV5-6	.	TRBJ1-1	CASSLVVGGTEAFF	TGTGCCAGCAGCTTGGTAGTCGGGGGCACTGAAGCTTTCTTT
14	TRBV12-5	.	TRBJ1-1	CASGFWTANTEAFF	TGTGCTAGTGGTTTCTGGACAGCGAACACTGAAGCTTTCTTT
15	TRBV4-3	TRBD2	TRBJ2-5	CASSQRTSGRGEQYF	TGCGCCAGCAGCCAAAGGACTAGCGGGAGGGGTGAGCAGTACTTC
16	TRBV30	TRBD2	TRBJ2-5	CALVLGLAGGMETQYF	TGTGCCCTGGTTTTGGGACTAGCGGGAGGGATGGAGACCCAGTACTTC
16	TRBV5-4	TRBD2	TRBJ2-1	CASSSSSGSPYNEQFF	TGTGCCAGCAGCTCTAGTAGCGGGAGTCCCTACAATGAGCAGTTCTTC
15	TRBV28	TRBD1	TRBJ2-1	CASSDRGPPYNEQFF	TGTGCCAGCAGCGACAGGGGGCCCCCTTACAATGAGCAGTTCTTC
14	TRBV6-5	TRBD2	TRBJ2-1	CASSQTLTSGSTFF	TGTGCCAGCAGCCAAACCCTCACTAGCGGGAGTACGTTCTTC
16	TRBV12-1	.	TRBJ2-1	CASSFARLAGSNEQFF	TGTGCCAGCAGCTTTGCCCGACTAGCGGGAAGCAATGAGCAGTTCTTC